This T cell receptor beta chain appears in the sequencing data of a study of tumor and adjacent non-tumor tissue in lung cancer. Findings and limits, study-wide: Tumor tissue had significantly higher TCR diversity than normal lung.

CDR3 length equals 16 residues. Germline assignment: CDR1 MDHEN and CDR2 SYDVKM. TCRbeta libraries were built with three rounds of nested PCR, modified from ARM-PCR. TCRdb reprocessed the multiplex PCR reads with MiXCR, giving one entry per CDR3 protein. Of approximately 53,000 distinct CDR3 sequences in the sample, just under 75% were seen once. No cell sorting was done before RNA was extracted from the tissue. More than 3 cm separated this lung sample from the edge of the tumor. Only a few counts were recorded for this clonotype. The target antigen is unknown. The germline gene is not matched at one end of the junction; a read error may be the cause.

Input material: distant non-tumor lung tissue. The chain combines TRBV28 with TRBJ2-7, with D perhaps TRBD1 or TRBD2 (5 bases each). This clonotype was sampled from a woman aged 55-69 years with non-small cell lung cancer. This CDR3 reads CDSNGALTSDYYEQYF. The CDR3 DNA reads as TGTGACAGCAACGGGGCGTTAACATCAGATTACTACGAGCAGTACTTC.